Listed here are 26 T cell receptor beta chains from one sample, sequenced in a study of T cell repertoires in cytomegalovirus infection. Antigens for these TCRs are unknown. TCRdb reanalysed the reads using MiXCR and keeps one entry per CDR3 protein. The sample contains roughly 990,000 distinct CDR3 sequences, approximately 31% of which appear only once. Sequencing was performed on cultured CD8+ T cells from PBMCs, taken from culture after CMV antigen stimulation. Receptors were obtained from a human donor in good health (CMV status not recorded). Some clones in this sample may be carry-over from other donors' samples.

The CDR3 here is CALGPRVNTEAFF. For the CDR3, the DNA is TGTGCTCTGGGACCGAGAGTGAACACTGAAGCTTTCTTT. The rearrangement uses TRBV6-1 and TRBJ1-1; perhaps TRBD1 as D (5 bases). The CDR3 runs 13 residues. Germline V gene sequence: CDR1 MNHNS, CDR2 SASEGT.

The genes are TRBV6-5 and TRBJ2-5; D call uncertain. V shed 4 bases and J shed 3 bases, with 9 bases lying between them. The CDR3 extends over 13 amino acids. The V gene's germline CDR1 is MNHEY and CDR2 SVGAGI. Written as DNA, the CDR3 is TGTGCCAGCAGTTGGGCTCATGAAGAGACCCAGTACTTC. Translation gives CASSWAHEETQYF.

The table lists this clonotype with many counts. The gene calls are TRBV6-1 and TRBJ1-2; tentatively, D is TRBD1 (6 bases). CDR1 is MNHNS and CDR2 is SASEGT in the germline V gene. The CDR3 is 16 residues long. Trimming removed 6 bases at V and 4 bases at J, with 21 bases between. CDR3 DNA: TGTGCCAGCAGCAGAGAGGGACACTGGGGGACCTATGGCTACACCTTC. It is translated as CASSREGHWGTYGYTF.

The genes are TRBV5-6 and TRBJ2-7, with 8 nucleotides matching TRBD1. This CDR3 comprises 14 residues. Losses at the gene ends were 2 bases for V and 6 bases for J; bases not matched to a gene: 7. Germline-derived CDR1 and CDR2 are SGHDT and YYEEEE. CDR3 DNA: TGTGCCAGCAGCTTTGGACAGGGAGTATGCGAGCAGTACTTC. Translating gives CASSFGQGVCEQYF.

This chain links TRBV12-3 or TRBV12-4 with TRBJ1-2, with a possible D match to TRBD1 (5 bases). CDR3 length: 15 amino acids. Trimming cost V 5 bases and J 4 bases, with 17 bases left between them. CDR3 nucleotides: TGTGCCAGCAGTCAAGTCGGGACCGAAATCTATGGCTACACCTTC. Encoded protein: CASSQVGTEIYGYTF.

V is TRBV6-1 and J is TRBJ2-3, with 7 bases identical to TRBD1. Trimming removed 8 bases from V and 2 bases from J; junction bases left unmatched: 16. Germline assignment: CDR1 MNHNS and CDR2 SASEGT. The CDR3 covers 17 residues. The CDR3 DNA sequence: TGTGCCAGCCGGGCGATGACAGGGTTGGGAAACACAGATACGCAGTATTTT. It encodes CASRAMTGLGNTDTQYF.

The chain has TRBV25-1 and TRBJ1-6; no reliable D call. The CDR3 runs 15 residues. Trimming stripped 1 base from V and 1 base from J, with 5 bases between. Germline assignment: CDR1 MGHDK and CDR2 SYGVNS. The CDR3: CASSELDSYNSPLHF. In nucleotides, the CDR3 is TGTGCCAGCAGTGAATTGGATTCCTATAATTCACCCCTCCACTTT.

A few counts support this clonotype. The rearrangement uses TRBV6-5 and TRBJ2-3; D possibly corresponds to TRBD1 (5 bases). CDR1 is MNHEY, CDR2 SVGAGI, per germline. V was trimmed by 2 bases and J by 2 bases, leaving 14 bases between them. CDR3 length equals 16 residues. The CDR3 nucleotides read TGTGCCAGCAGTTACGGGTCCCAGGGCCCCACAGATACGCAGTATTTT. Translating it yields CASSYGSQGPTDTQYF.

There are a few counts of this clonotype. This sequence joins TRBV6-2 or TRBV6-3 and TRBJ2-1, with D uncertain. The V end lost 6 bases, the J end lost 2 bases, and 11 bases lay between the germline ends. Germline-derived CDR1 and CDR2 are MNHEY and SVGEGT. This CDR3 region has 14 residues. In nucleotides, the CDR3 is TGTGCCAGCAGGGGATGGGGTACCTACAATGAGCAGTTCTTC. Translation gives CASRGWGTYNEQFF.

This clonotype was detected only a few times. The chain uses TRBV7-9 and TRBJ2-5, with 11 bases fitting TRBD2. The CDR3 spans 15 residues. The V gene's germline CDR1 is SEHNR and CDR2 FQNEAQ (reference sequence). The V gene end was trimmed by 4 bases and the J gene end by 1 base; junction bases not matched to a gene: 2. The CDR3: CASSSLAGAQETQYF. In DNA, the CDR3 is TGTGCCAGCAGCTCACTAGCGGGGGCCCAAGAGACCCAGTACTTC.

The V call is TRBV4-3, the J call TRBJ2-1, with D tentatively TRBD1 or TRBD2 (5 bases each). The germline V and J ends were trimmed by 3 bases and 7 bases, with 16 bases remaining between them. This CDR3 has 15 amino acids. Germline lookup yields CDR1 LGHNA and CDR2 YSLEER. CDR3 region: CASSQYLGPSNEQFF. The CDR3, as DNA: TGCGCCAGCAGCCAGTACCTGGGACCTTCAAATGAGCAGTTCTTC.

CDR3 amino acids: CASSLSTQGPYEQYV. The CDR3 DNA is TGTGCCAGCAGTTTATCGACACAGGGGCCCTACGAGCAGTACGTC. The chain employs TRBV27 and TRBJ2-7, with 7 bases aligning to TRBD1. Per the germline V gene, CDR1 is MNHEY and CDR2 is SMNVEV (reference sequence). The CDR3 totals 15 residues. The ends lost 0 bases at V and 2 bases at J; junction bases unmatched: 4.

The sample holds a few counts of this clonotype. The J gene is TRBJ1-6, the V gene TRBV5-5; TRBD1 might be the D (6 bases). This CDR3 has 15 amino acids. V was trimmed by 0 bases and J by 8 bases, leaving 12 bases between them. Germline V gives CDR1 SGHKS, CDR2 YYEKEE (reference sequence). The CDR3 spells CASSLVGGEYSPLHF. The CDR3 DNA is TGTGCCAGCAGCTTGGTAGGGGGGGAGTATTCACCCCTCCACTTT. The variable domain in full, with the rest retrieved from reference TRBV5-5 and TRBJ1-6, is DAGVTQSPTHLIKTRGQQVTLRCSPISGHKSVSWYQQVLGQGPQFIFQYYEKEERGRGNFPDRFSARQFPNYSSELNVNALLLGDSALYLCASSLVGGEYSPLHFGNGTRLTVT.

Only a few counts were recorded for this clonotype. CDR3 DNA sequence: TGTGCCAGCAGCTTACTAGACTCAGCCTCTGGAAACACCATATATTTT. Amino acids: CASSLLDSASGNTIYF. The chain recombines TRBV7-9 with TRBJ1-3, with no clear D. This CDR3 has 16 amino acids. CDR1 and CDR2 from the germline V gene are SEHNR and FQNEAQ (reference sequence). V gave up 2 bases and J gave up 0 bases, with 11 bases separating them.

This clonotype showed up just a few times. V is TRBV11-2 and J is TRBJ1-4; D gene uncertain. Germline CDR1 reads SGHAT; CDR2 reads FQNNGV. With 0 bases removed from V and 8 bases from J, the gap between germline ends came to 7 bases. The CDR3 is 13 residues long. The DNA of the CDR3 is TGTGCCAGCAGCTTAGACCCGGGGGAAAAACTGTTTTTT. This sequence encodes CASSLDPGEKLFF.

This clonotype has a handful of counts. The V gene is TRBV12-3 or TRBV12-4, the J gene TRBJ1-1, with D maybe TRBD1 (6 bases). This CDR3 has 12 amino acids. V was trimmed by 11 bases and J by 0 bases, leaving 10 bases between them. The CDR3 spells CAEQGMNTEAFF. CDR3 in DNA: TGTGCCGAACAGGGTATGAACACTGAAGCTTTCTTT.

This rearrangement joins TRBV27 to TRBJ2-5, with D perhaps being TRBD1 or TRBD2 (5 bases each). The CDR3 sequence is 15 residues long. Germline CDR1 and CDR2: MNHEY and SMNVEV (reference sequence). Trimming cost V 7 bases and J 5 bases, with 20 bases left between them. CDR3 sequence (DNA): TGTGCCAGCACCCCAGGGCCAGCGGCTATCGAGACCCAGTACTTC. Residues: CASTPGPAAIETQYF.

The chain is built from TRBV24-1 and TRBJ2-2, with D maybe TRBD2 (6 bases). Germline values: CDR1 KGHDR, CDR2 SFDVKD. This CDR3 region has 14 residues. Trimming took 4 bases from V and 6 from J, leaving 11 bases between them. The CDR3 DNA is TGTGCCACCAGTGACGTCGGGGGACCCGGGGAGCTGTTTTTT. It is translated as CATSDVGGPGELFF.

The chain couples TRBV5-1 to TRBJ2-4, with D perhaps matching TRBD1 (5 bases). The CDR3 length is 17 residues. Between the trimmed V and J ends, which lost 0 bases and 0 bases, there was a span of 13 bases. Germline V gene lookup returns CDR1 SGHRS and CDR2 YFSETQ. The CDR3 sequence is CASSLVPDTLAKNIQYF. DNA of the CDR3: TGCGCCAGCAGCTTGGTCCCGGACACCCTAGCCAAAAACATTCAGTACTTC.

This clonotype has only one observation. One end of the junction fails to match germline, which may point to a read error. The chain has TRBV11-2 and TRBJ2-3, with 7 bases identical to TRBD1. The CDR3 has 18 residues. CDR1 and CDR2 (germline): SGHAT, FQNNGV. The CDR3 nucleotides read TGTACCAGCAGCTCGTCGGACAGGACCCATCCCCGACTGGATACGCAGTATTTT. This codes for CTSSSSDRTHPRLDTQYF.

This rearrangement joins TRBV6-2 or TRBV6-3 to TRBJ2-3; no clear D gene. Germline loops: CDR1 MNHEY, CDR2 SVGEGT. The CDR3 runs to 16 residues. V dropped 4 bases and J dropped 4 bases, with 18 bases sitting between them. As DNA, the CDR3 is TGTGCCAGCAGTTCGCCGACATTCCAGGTTGCAGATACGCAGTATTTT. Translation gives CASSSPTFQVADTQYF.

This clonotype was observed a few times. The CDR3 protein is CASSEDRGRIGELFF. The CDR3 DNA sequence: TGTGCCAGCAGTGAAGACAGGGGGAGAATCGGGGAGCTGTTTTTT. V and J are TRBV6-1 and TRBJ2-2; the match to TRBD1 covers 8 bases. The CDR3 is 15 residues long. Germline V CDR1 and CDR2: MNHNS, SASEGT. Losses at the gene ends were 1 base for V and 7 bases for J; bases not matched to a gene: 5.

This sequence joins TRBV10-2 and TRBJ2-7, with D unresolved. CDR1 is WSHSY and CDR2 is SAAADI in the germline V gene. This CDR3 region has 12 residues. Trimming removed 2 bases at V and 2 bases at J, with 4 bases between. The CDR3 DNA follows: TGCGCCAGCAGTGAGGCCACCTACGAGCAGTACGTC. Residues: CASSEATYEQYV.

This clonotype was detected only a few times. This chain connects TRBV2 to TRBJ1-5; TRBD1 aligns across 10 bases. This CDR3 is built from 14 residues. CDR1 and CDR2 from the germline V gene are SNHLY and FYNNEI. Trimming at V came to 6 bases and at J to 9 bases, leaving 8 bases not matched to a gene. The CDR3 DNA is TGTGCCAGCAGCCCAGACAGGGGGCGACGGCCCCAGCATTTT. It encodes CASSPDRGRRPQHF.

The chain uses TRBV5-3 and TRBJ1-5; possibly TRBD1 for D (6 bases). TRBV5-3 is placed among ORFs of uncertain function. With 3 bases removed from V and 9 bases from J, the gap between germline ends came to 19 bases. This CDR3 region has 15 residues. CDR3 residues: CARSCPGAGVRPQHF. Written as DNA, the CDR3 is TGTGCCAGAAGCTGCCCGGGGGCAGGCGTACGGCCCCAGCATTTT.

The chain uses TRBV27 and TRBJ2-7, with unresolved D. The ends were cut back, 9 bases at V and 2 bases at J, with 14 bases in the middle. CDR3 length equals 13 residues. Germline V gives CDR1 MNHEY, CDR2 SMNVEV (reference sequence). The CDR3 nucleotides are TGTGCCAGTATAGGTCCTGGTACCTACGAGCAGTACTTC. This codes for CASIGPGTYEQYF.